The 30 T cell receptor beta chains listed next were all sequenced from one sample in a study of cytomegalovirus exposure and HLA in healthy donors. Vbeta (60) and Jbeta (13) primers were used in the PCR. The data were produced by immunoSEQ multiplex PCR, yet TCRdb's version contains in-frame clones alone and is incomplete. The sample shows roughly 160,000 clones, less than 90% of them seen only once. Specimen: PBMCs. The origin of the receptors is a boy aged 2-15 years in good health and CMV-seronegative.

The chain combines TRBV7-9 with TRBJ2-1; 8 positions agree with TRBD1. Trimming at V came to 8 bases and at J to 9 bases, leaving 12 bases not matched to a gene. CDR3 length: 14 amino acids. Germline assignment: CDR1 SEHNR and CDR2 FQNEAQ (reference sequence). The CDR3: CASGTIQGQVEQFF. For the CDR3, the DNA is TGTGCCAGCGGGACAATACAGGGACAGGTTGAGCAGTTCTTC.

This chain links TRBV27 with TRBJ1-4; TRBD1 agrees at 7 bases. Germline V gives CDR1 MNHEY, CDR2 SMNVEV (reference sequence). The length of the CDR3 is 15 residues. V gave up 4 bases and J gave up 4 bases; unmatched junction bases: 6. The CDR3 region has the DNA TGTGCCAGCAGTTATTCAGGGGGACATAATGAAAAACTGTTTTTT. This translates into CASSYSGGHNEKLFF.

This clone was observed a handful of times. The chain couples TRBV18 to TRBJ2-1; perhaps TRBD2 as D (6 bases). This CDR3 region has 14 residues. Between the trimmed V and J ends, which lost 4 bases and 7 bases, there was a span of 14 bases. The germline CDR1 and CDR2 sequences are KGHSH and LQKENI. CDR3 bases: TGTGCCAGCTCACTACTAGCCGAAAAGAATGAGCAGTTCTTC. Encoded protein: CASSLLAEKNEQFF.

This clone was counted between two and nine times. V and J are TRBV6-1 and TRBJ2-6; 10 bases agree with TRBD2. V shed 4 bases and J 2 bases; nucleotides not matched to a gene: 2. Germline loops: CDR1 MNHNS, CDR2 SASEGT. CDR3 size: 16 residues. CDR3 bases: TGTGCCAGCAGTGCTAGCGGGAGCCCTGGGGCCAACGTCCTGACTTTC. Protein sequence: CASSASGSPGANVLTF.

V gene TRBV2 combines with J gene TRBJ1-2; D possibly corresponds to TRBD1 (5 bases). V was pared by 2 bases and J by 4 bases, with 14 bases between. CDR3 length equals 15 residues. From germline, CDR1 is SNHLY and CDR2 FYNNEI. The CDR3 bases are TGTGCCAGCAGTGAATTAGACAGCGCGAGCTATGGCTACACCTTC. This gives the protein CASSELDSASYGYTF.

The gene calls are TRBV6-6 and TRBJ2-5, with unresolved D. The CDR3 length is 12 residues. The germline V and J ends were trimmed by 7 bases and 5 bases, with 11 bases remaining between them. CDR1 and CDR2 (germline): MNHNY, SVGAGI (reference sequence). This chain's CDR3 is CASTNPPETQYF. The CDR3 DNA reads TGTGCCAGCACTAACCCTCCCGAGACCCAGTACTTC.

This clone was picked up a small number of times. The chain links TRBV18 to TRBJ2-1, with 7 bases identical to TRBD2. The CDR3 length is 13 residues. Germline lookup yields CDR1 KGHSH and CDR2 LQKENI. Losses at the gene ends were 6 bases for V and 7 bases for J; bases not matched to a gene: 6. The CDR3 spells CASSPGLSNEQFF. CDR3 nucleotide sequence: TGTGCCAGCTCGCCGGGACTATCGAATGAGCAGTTCTTC.

V gene TRBV19 combines with J gene TRBJ1-5; 10 bases fit TRBD1. J lost 4 bases, V lost 4 bases, and 1 base had no gene match. This CDR3 contains 14 residues. CDR1 LNHDA and CDR2 SQIVND come from the germline V gene (reference sequence). CDR3 sequence: CASSRQGANQPQHF. CDR3 in DNA: TGTGCCAGTAGTAGACAGGGGGCGAATCAGCCCCAGCATTTT.

The chain combines TRBV15 with TRBJ2-1, with D possibly TRBD2 on 5 matching bases. There are 17 residues in the CDR3. CDR1 LNHNV and CDR2 YYDKDF come from the germline V gene (reference sequence). V was trimmed by 5 bases and J by 0 bases, leaving 17 bases between them. DNA of the CDR3: TGTGCCACCAGCCAAATGGAGGCGCCTCTCTCCTACAATGAGCAGTTCTTC. Protein: CATSQMEAPLSYNEQFF. Full variable domain (rest looked up from reference TRBV15 and TRBJ2-1): DAMVIQNPRYQVTQFGKPVTLSCSQTLNHNVMYWYQQKSSQAPKLLFHYYDKDFNNEADTPDNFQSRRPNTSFCFLDIRSPGLGDTAMYLCATSQMEAPLSYNEQFFGPGTRLTVL.

This chain links TRBV6-6 with TRBJ1-4, with D possibly being TRBD1 (5 bases). The CDR3 runs to 16 residues. V dropped 0 bases and J dropped 6 bases, with 14 bases sitting between them. From germline, CDR1 is MNHNY and CDR2 SVGAGI (reference sequence). CDR3: CASSYSPGGEHEKLFF. The CDR3, as DNA: TGTGCCAGCAGTTACTCCCCGGGGGGGGAACATGAAAAACTGTTTTTT.

This clone was recorded a few times. The DNA for the CDR3 is TGTGCCAGCAGTAGAGGGGGCACTGAAGCTTTCTTT. It is translated as CASSRGGTEAFF. The V call is TRBV27, the J call TRBJ1-1, with D maybe TRBD1 (6 bases). Per germline, CDR1 MNHEY and CDR2 SMNVEV (reference sequence). CDR3 size: 12 residues. Trimming removed 5 bases from V and 4 bases from J, with 8 bases in between.

This rearrangement joins TRBV5-6 to TRBJ2-1; 14 bases match TRBD2. After removal of 4 bases from V and 6 bases from J, the junction contained 6 bases not matched to a gene. This CDR3 region has 16 residues. The germline gives CDR1 SGHDT, CDR2 YYEEEE. The CDR3 DNA reads TGTGCCAGCAGCCTCGGGACTAGCGGGAGAGGCAATGAGCAGTTCTTC. It yields the protein CASSLGTSGRGNEQFF.

The chain couples TRBV19 to TRBJ2-1, with 16 bases aligning to TRBD2. The V gene end was trimmed by 3 bases and the J gene end by 2 bases; junction bases not matched to a gene: 7. This CDR3 has 19 residues. Germline V gene data show CDR1 as LNHDA and CDR2 as SQIVND (reference sequence). Here the CDR3 reads CASSISGTSGRGTYNEQFF. The CDR3 nucleotides are TGTGCCAGTAGTATCTCCGGGACTAGCGGGAGGGGGACCTACAATGAGCAGTTCTTC.

The chain uses TRBV7-9 and TRBJ1-2, with D possibly TRBD1 on 5 matching bases. Trimming took off 5 bases at V and 2 bases at J, with 6 bases between the two ends. Germline assignment: CDR1 SEHNR and CDR2 FQNEAQ (reference sequence). The CDR3 has 12 residues. CDR3 sequence reads: CASSRQNYGYTF. CDR3 bases: TGTGCCAGCAGCCGACAGAACTATGGCTACACCTTC.

This chain uses TRBV5-6 with TRBJ2-5, with a possible D match to TRBD2 (6 bases). Per germline, CDR1 SGHDT and CDR2 YYEEEE. This CDR3 is 16 amino acids long. The germline V and J ends were trimmed by 4 bases and 5 bases, with 21 bases remaining between them. For the CDR3, the DNA is TGTGCCAGCAGCCGGTCGAAGCAGGGAGGTAGGGAGACCCAGTACTTC. It codes for CASSRSKQGGRETQYF.

The chain couples TRBV6-1 to TRBJ2-1, with 8 positions matching TRBD2. The germline gives CDR1 MNHNS, CDR2 SASEGT. This CDR3 is built from 16 residues. V trimming: 2 bases; J trimming: 4 bases; junction bases outside the gene matches: 7. CDR3 DNA sequence: TGTGCCAGCAGTGAACGGAGACTAGCGCGATACAATGAGCAGTTCTTC. Amino acids: CASSERRLARYNEQFF.

The chain employs TRBV28 and TRBJ1-2, with D perhaps matching TRBD1 (5 bases). V was cut by 4 bases and J by 7 bases, with 10 bases left in between. The CDR3 loop spans 12 amino acids. The germline gives CDR1 MDHEN, CDR2 SYDVKM. The CDR3 sequence is CASSSGSGGYTF. Written as DNA, the CDR3 is TGTGCCAGCAGTTCAGGGTCCGGTGGCTACACCTTC.

A few counts support this clone. V gene TRBV6-5 combines with J gene TRBJ1-2; tentative D call: TRBD1 (5 bases). CDR3 size: 13 residues. Germline V gene data show CDR1 as MNHEY and CDR2 as SVGAGI. The V gene lost 5 bases and the J gene lost 3 bases, with 10 bases spanning the gap. Here the CDR3 DNA reads TGTGCCAGCAGTCGACAGAGAGACTATGGCTACACCTTC. It yields the protein CASSRQRDYGYTF.

This clone was observed once. The V call is TRBV6-1, the J call TRBJ2-7, with TRBD1 matching 9 bases. The CDR3 runs 15 residues. Trimming at V came to 6 bases and at J to 2 bases, leaving 8 bases not matched to a gene. Per the germline V gene, CDR1 is MNHNS and CDR2 is SASEGT. The CDR3 DNA is TGTGCCAGCAGCGAGCGCCGGGACAGGGCCTACGAGCAGTACTTC. This translates into CASSERRDRAYEQYF.

J is TRBJ2-7 and V is TRBV2; 7 nucleotides line up with TRBD2. V trimming: 0 bases; J trimming: 1 base; junction bases outside the gene matches: 6. Germline CDR1 and CDR2: SNHLY and FYNNEI. CDR3 size: 16 residues. Here the CDR3 reads CASSEARLALSYEQYF. The CDR3 DNA reads TGTGCCAGCAGTGAAGCACGACTAGCCCTTTCCTACGAGCAGTACTTC.

The chain employs TRBV5-6 and TRBJ2-7; 9 nucleotides agree with TRBD1. V gave up 3 bases and J gave up 4 bases; unmatched junction bases: 11. This CDR3 comprises 16 residues. Germline values: CDR1 SGHDT, CDR2 YYEEEE. This CDR3 reads CASSSLMRDRVYEQYF. CDR3 in DNA: TGTGCCAGCAGCTCTCTGATGCGGGACAGGGTTTACGAGCAGTACTTC.

The chain has TRBV7-6 and TRBJ1-4, with 8 bases lining up with TRBD1. CDR3 size: 15 residues. Germline lookup yields CDR1 SGHVS and CDR2 FNYEAQ. Losses at the gene ends were 3 bases for V and 7 bases for J; bases not matched to a gene: 7. CDR3: CASSLFRDRSEKLFF. The CDR3 DNA reads TGTGCCAGCAGCTTGTTCCGGGACAGGAGTGAAAAACTGTTTTTT.

With regard to this clone: The sample holds other DNA sequences that translate to the same CDR3. The chain combines TRBV7-9 with TRBJ1-2; 8 bases line up with TRBD1. The V and J ends lost 1 base and 5 bases, in that order; junction bases with no gene match: 0. The germline V gene encodes CDR1 SEHNR and CDR2 FQNEAQ (reference sequence). The length of the CDR3 is 13 residues. Written as DNA, the CDR3 is TGTGCCAGCAGCTTAGGACAGGGGTATGGCTACACCTTC. Its protein is CASSLGQGYGYTF.

This chain links TRBV5-5 with TRBJ2-1; no definite D call. CDR3 length equals 13 residues. Germline V CDR1 and CDR2: SGHKS, YYEKEE (reference sequence). Trimming took 2 bases from V and 3 from J, leaving 6 bases between them. As DNA, the CDR3 is TGTGCCAGCAGCTTTACGGGCTACAATGAGCAGTTCTTC. It is translated as CASSFTGYNEQFF. The full variable domain, in which reference TRBV5-5 and TRBJ2-1 provide the parts outside the CDR3, is DAGVTQSPTHLIKTRGQQVTLRCSPISGHKSVSWYQQVLGQGPQFIFQYYEKEERGRGNFPDRFSARQFPNYSSELNVNALLLGDSALYLCASSFTGYNEQFFGPGTRLTVL.

V usage is TRBV28 and J usage is TRBJ1-5, with a possible D match to TRBD1 (5 bases). The CDR3 consists of 18 residues. Germline V gives CDR1 MDHEN, CDR2 SYDVKM. Trimming stripped 5 bases from V and 0 bases from J, with 20 bases between. The DNA of the CDR3 is TGTGCCAGCAGTCCCTATGGGACTCGTCGGTATAGCAATCAGCCCCAGCATTTT. Translating gives CASSPYGTRRYSNQPQHF.

The chain uses TRBV4-1 and TRBJ2-1; D unclear. The germline V gene has CDR1 MGHRA and CDR2 YSYEKL. Trimming took off 4 bases at V and 7 bases at J, with 11 bases between the two ends. The CDR3 runs to 13 residues. The CDR3 nucleotides are TGCGCCAGCAGCCCAATAGCTCCGAATGAGCAGTTCTTC. Translating it yields CASSPIAPNEQFF.

V and J are TRBV6-1 and TRBJ1-3; 7 bases map to TRBD1. Per germline, CDR1 MNHNS and CDR2 SASEGT. The CDR3 has 18 amino acids. Germline trimming cut 1 base from V and 0 bases from J; bases unmatched to any gene: 9. CDR3 sequence: CASSEVGTVGYSGNTIYF. In DNA, the CDR3 is TGTGCCAGCAGTGAAGTCGGGACAGTGGGGTACTCTGGAAACACCATATATTTT.

The rearrangement links TRBV6-5 to TRBJ2-7; TRBD1 matches at 8 bases. V shed 2 bases and J 0 bases; nucleotides not matched to a gene: 6. CDR1 and CDR2 from the germline V gene are MNHEY and SVGAGI. The CDR3 runs 16 residues. CDR3 DNA: TGTGCCAGCAGTTACCATGGGACAGGTTCCTCCTACGAGCAGTACTTC. Residues: CASSYHGTGSSYEQYF.

The chain has TRBV7-6 and TRBJ2-7; 9 bases are a match to TRBD2. V gave up 5 bases and J gave up 2 bases; unmatched junction bases: 7. This CDR3 comprises 15 residues. Per the germline V gene, CDR1 is SGHVS and CDR2 is FNYEAQ. The CDR3 is CASSPIAGAAYEQYF. In DNA form, the CDR3 reads TGTGCCAGCAGCCCCATAGCGGGAGCTGCCTACGAGCAGTACTTC. The variable domain in full, completed from reference TRBV7-6 and TRBJ2-7, reads GAGVSQSPRYKVTKRGQDVALRCDPISGHVSLYWYRQALGQGPEFLTYFNYEAQQDKSGLPNDRFSAERPEGSISTLTIQRTEQRDSAMYRCASSPIAGAAYEQYFGPGTRLTVT.

The gene calls are TRBV10-2 and TRBJ2-3, with D possibly being TRBD2 (6 bases). The CDR3 sequence is 17 residues long. V was clipped by 2 bases and J by 4 bases, with 19 bases between them. Germline V gives CDR1 WSHSY, CDR2 SAAADI. For the CDR3, the DNA is TGCGCCAGCAGTGAGGGCCGGAGGGGAGTGATAGCAGATACGCAGTATTTT. Translated: CASSEGRRGVIADTQYF.